This T cell receptor beta chain derives from a study of monozygotic twins with inflammatory bowel disease. General observations from the study: Twins classed as concordant or discordant showed no difference in repertoire similarity, possibly from limited power. Subtypes among T cells remained indistinguishable.

The unique tags termed UMIs, each holding a 6-nucleotide sample barcode, were added by means of template switching. TCRdb reprocessed the 5' RACE reads and stores each CDR3 protein as one record, lacking DNA. The table for this sample gives 40,000 to 45,000 distinct CDR3 sequences. With regard to this clonotype: Its antigen remains unknown.

In germline, CDR1 is SGHRS, CDR2 YFSETQ. This CDR3 contains 13 residues. Sequencing used blood. The chain combines TRBV5-1 with TRBJ2-7; TCRdb names TRBD2, which stays unverified in the absence of DNA. The sequence was collected from a human donor with ulcerative colitis or Crohn's disease, or a healthy co-twin of an affected twin (not recorded which). This CDR3 reads CASSWTTSYEQYF.